This paragraph reports one TCR beta chain. The antigen remains unidentified. Only in-frame clones appear in the TCRdb table, and some are missing; sequencing was by immunoSEQ multiplex PCR. The data contain 75,000 to 95,000 clones, around nine tenths of them seen just once; the ten biggest clones take up about a tenth. This entry comes from a study of T cell responses to AZD1222 COVID-19 vaccine. General observations from the study: Just 5 or 6 AZD1222 recipients tested seropositive at baseline.

V was trimmed by 0 bases and J by 9 bases, leaving 8 bases between them. The length of the CDR3 is 12 residues. Germline V gives CDR1 LGHDT, CDR2 YNNKEL (reference sequence). The material sequenced was peripheral blood, taken on day 0 of AZD1222 vaccination. This clonotype was obtained from an adult in good health. The chain couples TRBV3-1 (or the pseudogene TRBV3-2) to TRBJ1-1; D is undetermined. CDR3 bases: TGTGCCAGCAGCCAAGATTCGGGGAAAGCTTTCTTT. Translation: CASSQDSGKAFF.